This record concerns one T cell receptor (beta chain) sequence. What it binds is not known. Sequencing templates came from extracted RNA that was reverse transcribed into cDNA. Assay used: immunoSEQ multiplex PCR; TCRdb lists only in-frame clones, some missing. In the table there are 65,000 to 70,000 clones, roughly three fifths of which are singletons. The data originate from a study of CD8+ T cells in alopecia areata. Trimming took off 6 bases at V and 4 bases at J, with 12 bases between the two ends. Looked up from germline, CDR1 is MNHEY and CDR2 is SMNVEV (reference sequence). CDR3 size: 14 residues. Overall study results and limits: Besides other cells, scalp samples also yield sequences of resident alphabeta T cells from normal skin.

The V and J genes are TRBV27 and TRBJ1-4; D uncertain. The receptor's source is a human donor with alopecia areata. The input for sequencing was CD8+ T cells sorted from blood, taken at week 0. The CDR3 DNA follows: TGTGCCAGCAGCAGCGACAACTTTAATGAAAAACTGTTTTTT. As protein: CASSSDNFNEKLFF.